A selection of T cell receptor beta chains follows, all from one sample in a study of cytotoxic CD8 clonotypes in ibrutinib-treated CLL. Assay: immunoSEQ multiplex PCR; the TCRdb copy retains only in-frame clones and omits some. Here the sample spans around 250,000 clones, under 80% being singletons. The material sequenced was PBMCs, taken after 24 months of ibrutinib treatment. These receptors all stem from a human donor with chronic lymphocytic leukemia. Both conserved end residues are part of each CDR3. The D gene is left open where the match is weak. Some rows mark clone size as missing; the rest say once, few, many or name a class of expanded clone.

v_gene	abundance	j_gene	len	d_gene	CDR3nt	CDR3aa
TRBV5-1	NA	TRBJ2-7	16	TRBD2	TGCGCCAGCAGCCAGAATAGCGGGCCTTCCCTTGCCGAGCAGTACTTC	CASSQNSGPSLAEQYF
TRBV29-1	NA	TRBJ2-7	14	TRBD2	TGCAGCGTAACTAGCGGGAGAAGCCCCTACGAGCAGTACTTC	CSVTSGRSPYEQYF
TRBV27	NA	TRBJ2-2	14	NA	TGTGCCAGCAGTTGGGAAAGGGGGGTCGGGGAGCTGTTTTTT	CASSWERGVGELFF
TRBV4-3	NA	TRBJ2-1	14	NA	TGCGCCAGCAGCGCAAGGCACAACTACAATGAGCAGTTCTTC	CASSARHNYNEQFF
TRBV9	NA	TRBJ2-1	15	NA	TGTGCCAGCAGCGTACTCCCGACACCTACCAATGAGCAGTTCTTC	CASSVLPTPTNEQFF
TRBV27	NA	TRBJ2-3	15	TRBD2	TGTGCCAGCAGTTTTTGGCTAGCGGGAGAAGATACGCAGTATTTT	CASSFWLAGEDTQYF
TRBV6-5	NA	TRBJ1-1	16	TRBD1	TGTGCCAGCAGTTCGGGACAGCTAATGATGAACACTGAAGCTTTCTTT	CASSSGQLMMNTEAFF
TRBV6-5	NA	TRBJ2-7	14	NA	TGTGCCAGCAGTTACACGGAAAGCTCCTACGAGCAGTACTTC	CASSYTESSYEQYF
TRBV10-3	NA	TRBJ2-1	12	NA	TGTGCCATCAGTGAGGGCTCGTTAGAACAGTTCTTC	CAISEGSLEQFF
TRBV19	once	TRBJ1-4	14	NA	TGTGCCAGTAGTAGGGTTCAAGAGTTTGAAAAACTGTTTTTT	CASSRVQEFEKLFF
TRBV6-4	once	TRBJ2-3	15	TRBD1	TGTGCCAGCAGCGCCGGGACAGGGAACACAGATACGCAGTATTTT	CASSAGTGNTDTQYF
TRBV19	NA	TRBJ2-1	17	NA	TGTGCCAGTAGTATGAGACAGCCGTTTAGCTCCTACAATGAGCAGTTCTTC	CASSMRQPFSSYNEQFF
TRBV5-1	NA	TRBJ1-4	14	TRBD1	TGCGCCAGCAGCGGGGACAGGGATGCTGAAAAACTGTTTTTT	CASSGDRDAEKLFF
TRBV5-4	NA	TRBJ2-3	14	NA	TGTGCCAGCGGCGGGGACCCAAGCACAGATACGCAGTATTTT	CASGGDPSTDTQYF
TRBV4-2	once	TRBJ2-7	14	NA	TGTGCCAGCAGCCAAGATCTTAACAAGTACGAGCAGTACTTC	CASSQDLNKYEQYF
TRBV7-2	NA	TRBJ2-7	15	NA	TGTGCCAGCAGCTTAGTCGGAGGGGATTACTACGAGCAGTACTTC	CASSLVGGDYYEQYF
TRBV20-1	NA	TRBJ1-1	11	NA	TGCAGTGCCGGGGGGGGCGCTGAAGCTTTCTTT	CSAGGGAEAFF
TRBV28	NA	TRBJ1-3	16	NA	TGTGCCAGCACGGGGGATCCCGTGAGTTCTGGAAACACCATATATTTT	CASTGDPVSSGNTIYF
TRBV29-1	NA	TRBJ1-1	12	NA	TGCAGCGTTGATCGGGGGCACACTGAAGCTTTCTTT	CSVDRGHTEAFF
TRBV5-4	NA	TRBJ2-7	15	NA	TGTGCCAGCAGCTTGGACGGACTAGGGACATACGAGCAGTACTTC	CASSLDGLGTYEQYF
TRBV29-1	NA	TRBJ2-2	13	TRBD2	TGCAGCGCGTGGCGGGAGGACACCGGGGAGCTGTTTTTT	CSAWREDTGELFF
TRBV30	once	TRBJ1-1	12	TRBD1	TGTGCCTGGGGACAGGACAACACTGAAGCTTTCTTT	CAWGQDNTEAFF
TRBV6-1	NA	TRBJ1-1	15	NA	TGTGCCAGCAGTGAGGACCCGGGCTCCCCCACTGAAGCTTTCTTT	CASSEDPGSPTEAFF
TRBV7-8	NA	TRBJ1-5	17	NA	TGTGCCAGCAGTTGGACTTTCACGGGAAGGAGCAATCAGCCCCAGCATTTT	CASSWTFTGRSNQPQHF
TRBV6-5	NA	TRBJ2-7	14	TRBD2	TGTGCCAGCACCAAGACTAGCGGGAGTTACGAGCAGTACTTC	CASTKTSGSYEQYF
TRBV7-8	few	TRBJ2-5	15	NA	TGTGCCAGCAGCTTAGGTGGTCTAGGCCAAGAGACCCAGTACTTC	CASSLGGLGQETQYF
TRBV6-5	NA	TRBJ1-5	13	NA	TGTGCCAGCAGTTACAAGTGGAATCAGCCCCAGCATTTT	CASSYKWNQPQHF
TRBV7-6	few	TRBJ2-7	14	TRBD2	TGTGCCAGCAGCTTAGCTAGCGGGAACGGCGAGCAGTACTTC	CASSLASGNGEQYF
TRBV5-1	NA	TRBJ2-5	17	TRBD2	TGCGCCAGCAGCTTGGCCGTGCGACTAGCGGGGGAGGAGACCCAGTACTTC	CASSLAVRLAGEETQYF
TRBV6-5	few	TRBJ2-5	15	TRBD1	TGTGCCAGCAGCAGCGACAGGGTTTCTTGGGAGACCCAGTACTTC	CASSSDRVSWETQYF
TRBV6-5	NA	TRBJ1-5	10	NA	TGTGCCATCAGCGATCAGCCCCAGCATTTT	CAISDQPQHF
TRBV18	few	TRBJ2-7	15	NA	TGTGCCAGCTCACCACCCTCCGACAGTACCTACGAGCAGTACTTC	CASSPPSDSTYEQYF
TRBV7-9	NA	TRBJ1-3	14	NA	TGTGCCACCACTTTCCGGGGACCTGGAAACACCATATATTTT	CATTFRGPGNTIYF
TRBV6-4	NA	TRBJ2-1	18	TRBD2	TGTGCCAGCAGTGACTCGGCTAGCGGCCTTCCCTCCAACAATGAGCAGTTCTTC	CASSDSASGLPSNNEQFF
TRBV9	few	TRBJ2-1	15	TRBD2	TGTGCCAGCAGCGCGGGACTAGCCCCTGGCAATGAGCAGTTCTTC	CASSAGLAPGNEQFF
TRBV28	once	TRBJ2-5	15	TRBD1	TGTGCCAGCAGTTTAGCCCGAGGGGGCGCGAAGACCCAGTACTTC	CASSLARGGAKTQYF
TRBV18	once	TRBJ2-7	17	NA	TGTGCCAGCTCACCACAACCCTCGGCCGTTCTGGACTACGAGCAGTACTTC	CASSPQPSAVLDYEQYF
TRBV6-6	NA	TRBJ1-1	14	NA	TGTGCCAGCAGTTACGGGGTAGTTAACACTGAAGCTTTCTTT	CASSYGVVNTEAFF
TRBV6-5	few	TRBJ1-2	15	TRBD1	TGTGCCAGCAGACCGGACAGGGCCGATTACTATGGCTACACCTTC	CASRPDRADYYGYTF
TRBV27	few	TRBJ2-7	16	TRBD2	TGTGCCAGCACTCCGGGACTAGCGGGCGGGACCTACGAGCAGTACTTC	CASTPGLAGGTYEQYF
TRBV4-3	NA	TRBJ2-2	17	TRBD2	TGCGCCAGCAGCCAAGATTTAGCGGGACGGAACACCGGGGAGCTGTTTTTT	CASSQDLAGRNTGELFF
TRBV28	NA	TRBJ1-1	11	NA	TGTGCCAGCAGTTTCGTCCTGAGGGCTTTCTTT	CASSFVLRAFF
TRBV7-8	NA	TRBJ1-2	12	NA	TGTGCCAGCAGCCAGGGGATCGGTGGCTACACCTTC	CASSQGIGGYTF
TRBV6-6	NA	TRBJ2-4	15	NA	TGTGCCAGCAGGGGACTCACCGGAAGCCAAAACATTCAGTACTTC	CASRGLTGSQNIQYF
TRBV13	NA	TRBJ2-7	17	TRBD2	TGTGCCAGCAGCTTAGGTGGGGCGGGAGGGCTAGTGTACGAGCAGTACTTC	CASSLGGAGGLVYEQYF
TRBV28	NA	TRBJ2-7	12	NA	TGTGCCAGCAGTTTAAATCCCCGCGAGCAGTACTTC	CASSLNPREQYF
TRBV4-3	NA	TRBJ2-1	17	NA	TGCGCCAGCAGCCAATATGGGGGCTTATGGATAAACAATGAGCAGTTCTTC	CASSQYGGLWINNEQFF
TRBV11-2	NA	TRBJ2-3	17	TRBD1	TGTGCCAGCAGCCCGGGGGACAGGGGAGGGAGCACAGATACGCAGTATTTT	CASSPGDRGGSTDTQYF
TRBV9	few	TRBJ2-1	14	NA	TGTGCCAGCAGCGACACGAGCTCCTACAATGAGCAGTTCTTC	CASSDTSSYNEQFF
TRBV30	NA	TRBJ1-2	14	TRBD1	TGTGCCTGGAGTCCGGGACAGGGACGATATGGCTACACCTTC	CAWSPGQGRYGYTF
TRBV9	NA	TRBJ2-4	13	NA	TGTGCCAGCAGCGCCTCAACTCGAGACATTCAGTACTTC	CASSASTRDIQYF
TRBV10-2	NA	TRBJ2-7	14	TRBD2	TGCGCCAGCAGGGGAGGGACGGGATTCGAGGGGCAGTACTTC	CASRGGTGFEGQYF
TRBV28	NA	TRBJ2-1	14	NA	TGTGCCAGCAGTTTAACAGGTTTAAGGAATGAGCAGTTCTTC	CASSLTGLRNEQFF